The 11 T cell receptor beta chains below were found in one sample sequenced in a study of regulatory T cells in long-lasting Graves disease. Time point meaning: newly diagnosed GD, antithyroid drugs for less than 3 months. RNA extracted from PBMCs served as the sequencing template. Relying on iRepertoire HTBI primers and Arm-PCR of CDR3 regions, the team built TCR beta libraries. TCRdb analysed the multiplex PCR reads with MiXCR anew, one entry per CDR3 protein. The sample includes a few hundred thousand distinct CDR3 sequences, about a sixth of them seen just once. The data were also submitted as part of a second study, on T cells in Graves' hyperthyroidism and ophthalmopathy.

Sequenced here: peripheral blood mononuclear cells (PBMCs), sampled at new diagnosis, from a patient treated with antithyroid drugs. The receptors here all came from a man aged 35 to 55 with Graves disease.

The V call is TRBV4-1, the J call TRBJ2-3, with 10 bases aligning to TRBD2. The CDR3 loop spans 17 amino acids. The V gene's germline CDR1 is MGHRA and CDR2 YSYEKL. J gave up 6 bases and V 0 bases, and 9 bases lay outside the gene matches. This CDR3 is CASSQEVSSGGRDTQYF. CDR3 bases: TGCGCCAGCAGCCAAGAGGTGTCTAGCGGGGGAAGGGATACGCAGTATTTT.

The J gene is TRBJ2-7, the V gene TRBV28; 7 positions agree with TRBD1. The germline CDR1 and CDR2 sequences are MDHEN and SYDVKM. The CDR3 length is 14 residues. The V gene end was trimmed by 6 bases and the J gene end by 2 bases; junction bases not matched to a gene: 7. CDR3 amino acids: CASRNRGLTYEQYF. CDR3 sequence (DNA): TGTGCCAGCAGAAACAGGGGTCTGACCTACGAGCAGTACTTC.

This clonotype was found many times. The chain is built from TRBV14 and TRBJ2-5; TRBD2 aligns across 10 bases. The CDR3 is 15 residues long. The germline gives CDR1 SGHDN, CDR2 FVKESK. Germline trimming cut 6 bases from V and 5 bases from J; bases unmatched to any gene: 9. CDR3 in DNA: TGTGCCAGCAGTCTAAGAGCGGGGGGGCTGGAGACCCAGTACTTC. Translated: CASSLRAGGLETQYF.

This clonotype came up many times. The CDR3 DNA sequence: TGCAGTGCTAGAGATGGCCTAGCGGTTACCTACGAGCAGTACTTC. Its protein is CSARDGLAVTYEQYF. The chain has TRBV20-1 and TRBJ2-7; 7 positions agree with TRBD2. Germline V gene lookup returns CDR1 DFQATT and CDR2 SNEGSKA (reference sequence). With V trimmed by 0 bases and J by 2 bases, 7 bases remained unmatched. The length of the CDR3 is 15 residues.

Note on this clonotype: A far more abundant clone sits one base away, making this likely a read error. The chain couples TRBV2 to TRBJ2-7, with D possibly TRBD2 on 6 matching bases. The CDR3 totals 16 residues. V dropped 10 bases and J dropped 2 bases, with 24 bases sitting between them. Germline V gene lookup returns CDR1 SNHLY and CDR2 FYNNEI. The CDR3 DNA follows: TGTGCCATCAGAGAGATGAAAGGGAGGAACGCCTACGAGCAGTACTTC. Encoded protein: CAIREMKGRNAYEQYF.

This clonotype was detected many times. V and J are TRBV2 and TRBJ2-5; 9 nucleotides match TRBD2. V lost 7 bases and J lost 7; bases outside the gene matches: 10. The germline V gene has CDR1 SNHLY and CDR2 FYNNEI. The CDR3 contains 14 residues. CDR3 sequence (DNA): TGTGCCAGCACTCCGACTAGCGGAGGGGGGACCCAGTACTTC. It encodes CASTPTSGGGTQYF.

This clonotype was observed a handful of times. This chain links TRBV18 with TRBJ2-2; TRBD2 matches at 8 bases. The V gene's germline CDR1 is KGHSH and CDR2 LQKENI. The trim removed 2 bases at V and 4 bases at J, leaving 3 bases unmatched. The CDR3 extends over 15 amino acids. The CDR3 DNA follows: TGTGCCAGCTCACCAGGACTAGCAACCACCGGGGAGCTGTTTTTT. Translation: CASSPGLATTGELFF. The whole variable domain, remainder taken from reference TRBV18 and TRBJ2-2, is NAGVMQNPRHLVRRRGQEARLRCSPMKGHSHVYWYRQLPEEGLKFMVYLQKENIIDESGMPKERFSAEFPKEGPSILRIQQVVRGDSAAYFCASSPGLATTGELFFGEGSRLTVL.

The count of this clonotype is one. The rearrangement uses TRBV12-3 or TRBV12-4 and TRBJ2-5, with 9 bases aligning to TRBD1. J lost 3 bases, V lost 4 bases, and 6 bases had no gene match. The CDR3 contains 15 residues. The CDR3 is CASSSNRGREETQYF. CDR3 DNA sequence: TGTGCCAGCAGTTCAAACAGGGGGCGCGAAGAGACCCAGTACTTC.

To note about this clonotype: Lacking the conserved final phenylalanine or tryptophan, this CDR3 likely reflects a read error. This chain connects TRBV7-2 to TRBJ2-7; D is uncertain. CDR1 is SGHTA and CDR2 is FQGNSA in the germline V gene. V was pared by 4 bases and J by 0 bases, with 10 bases between. The CDR3 covers 14 residues. The CDR3 loop reads CASSSVGISYEQYS. CDR3 DNA sequence: TGTGCCAGCAGCTCGGTTGGTATCTCCTACGAGCAGTACTCC.

CDR3 in amino acids: CASSVDRASQETQYF. CDR3 in DNA: TGTGCCAGCAGTGTGGACAGGGCGTCCCAAGAGACCCAGTACTTC. The rearrangement links TRBV2 to TRBJ2-5; 8 positions match TRBD1. The CDR3 runs to 15 residues. The V gene end was trimmed by 4 bases and the J gene end by 1 base; junction bases not matched to a gene: 5. Germline CDR1 is SNHLY and CDR2 is FYNNEI. Supplemented by reference TRBV2 and TRBJ2-5, the full variable domain reads EPEVTQTPSHQVTQMGQEVILRCVPISNHLYFYWYRQILGQKVEFLVSFYNNEISEKSEIFDDQFSVERPDGSNFTLKIRSTKLEDSAMYFCASSVDRASQETQYFGPGTRLLVL.

This clonotype has only a few counts. This CDR3 is CASSLRTYSGANVLTF. CDR3 coding DNA: TGTGCCAGCAGCCTCCGCACCTATTCTGGGGCCAACGTCCTGACTTTC. The rearrangement uses TRBV3-1 and TRBJ2-6; D remains ambiguous. Trimming pared 4 bases from V and 1 base from J, leaving 11 bases between. The CDR3 runs 16 residues. Germline lookup yields CDR1 LGHDT and CDR2 YNNKEL (reference sequence).